A selection of T cell receptor beta chains follows, all from one sample in a study of shared clonotypes between healthy human individuals. Sequenced by immunoSEQ multiplex PCR; TCRdb stores in-frame clones only, minus some. The sample holds about 2.2 million clones, just over 90% seen once. The sample consisted of naive CD8+ T cells from PBMCs. These receptors came from a man in his late teens or twenties in good health. Some clones in this sample may be carry-over from other donors' samples. The CDR3 runs from the conserved cysteine through the conserved F or W. D genes are given only for firm matches. Not all rows give a size; the values are once, few, many and, for expanded clones, a class.

j_call,clone_size,d_call,v_call,cdr3_aa,cdr3_nt
TRBJ2-1,once,TRBD1,TRBV6-5,CASSYAGGYNEQFF,TGTGCCAGCAGTTACGCAGGGGGCTACAATGAGCAGTTCTTC
TRBJ2-3,-,TRBD2,TRBV28,CASSFGGSADTQYF,TGTGCCAGCAGTTTCGGGGGGTCCGCAGATACGCAGTATTTT
TRBJ1-1,-,-,TRBV5-6,CASSLSANTEAFF,TGTGCCAGCAGCTTGTCCGCGAACACTGAAGCTTTCTTT
TRBJ2-7,-,-,TRBV6-5,CASSPRPPYEQYF,TGTGCCAGCAGTCCGCGACCACCATACGAGCAGTACTTC
TRBJ1-1,-,-,TRBV6-1,CASSEFLGARTEAFF,TGTGCCAGCAGTGAATTTTTAGGGGCTAGGACTGAAGCTTTCTTT
TRBJ2-7,-,TRBD1,TRBV28,CASSPRPGQGVFEQYF,TGTGCCAGCAGTCCTAGACCGGGACAGGGTGTTTTCGAGCAGTACTTC
TRBJ1-4,-,-,TRBV28,CASSLTGLPREKLFF,TGTGCCAGCAGTTTGACCGGGCTCCCGAGGGAAAAACTGTTTTTT
TRBJ2-5,-,-,TRBV7-9,CASSLGSGRDLETQYF,TGTGCCAGCAGCTTGGGGTCCGGGCGGGACTTGGAGACCCAGTACTTC
TRBJ2-7,-,-,TRBV7-9,CASGVVTYEQYF,TGTGCCAGCGGGGTGGTTACGTACGAGCAGTACTTC
TRBJ2-5,-,TRBD1,TRBV5-6,CASSYYWTGFVETQYF,TGTGCCAGCAGCTACTACTGGACAGGGTTCGTGGAGACCCAGTACTTC
TRBJ2-3,-,-,TRBV27,CASSPISSTDTQYF,TGTGCCAGCAGTCCCATCTCTAGCACAGATACGCAGTATTTT
TRBJ2-5,once,-,TRBV27,CASSLSTTPQVEETQYF,TGTGCCAGCAGTTTATCGACCACGCCCCAGGTAGAAGAGACCCAGTACTTC
TRBJ1-5,-,-,TRBV19,CASSIVGSNQPQHF,TGTGCCAGTAGTATTGTGGGGTCCAATCAGCCCCAGCATTTT
TRBJ2-7,-,TRBD1,TRBV6-1,CASRGQTAYEQYF,TGTGCCAGCAGGGGACAGACCGCATACGAGCAGTACTTC
TRBJ2-7,-,TRBD1,TRBV5-5,CASSLEAGGLSYEQYF,TGTGCCAGCAGCTTGGAGGCAGGGGGCCTCTCCTACGAGCAGTACTTC
TRBJ1-4,-,-,TRBV19,CASSIAAREATNEKLFF,TGTGCCAGTAGTATAGCTGCCCGGGAAGCAACTAATGAAAAACTGTTTTTT
TRBJ2-7,-,-,TRBV13,CASSPLADSYEQYF,TGTGCCAGCAGCCCATTAGCGGACTCCTACGAGCAGTACTTC
TRBJ2-2,-,-,TRBV27,CASSPSSRWNTGELFF,TGTGCCAGCAGTCCTTCGAGCAGATGGAACACCGGGGAGCTGTTTTTT
TRBJ2-3,-,-,TRBV2,CASSEHSPDTQYF,TGTGCCAGCAGTGAGCACTCACCAGATACGCAGTATTTT
TRBJ2-7,-,-,TRBV5-1,CASMVEMGRRYEQYF,TGCGCCAGTATGGTCGAAATGGGACGTCGGTACGAGCAGTACTTC
TRBJ2-1,-,-,TRBV7-9,CASSPDRYEQFF,TGTGCCAGCAGCCCAGACAGGTATGAGCAGTTCTTC
TRBJ2-5,-,-,TRBV7-8,CASSLMGSPSPRETQYF,TGTGCCAGCAGCTTAATGGGTTCCCCGTCCCCTAGGGAGACCCAGTACTTC
TRBJ2-1,-,-,TRBV6-5,CASSYGRTYNEQFF,TGTGCCAGCAGTTACGGACGGACATACAATGAGCAGTTCTTC
TRBJ2-7,-,-,TRBV28,CASSFRGTPSYEQYF,TGTGCCAGCAGTTTTAGGGGGACACCGTCCTACGAGCAGTACTTC
TRBJ1-2,-,-,TRBV7-9,CASRNYRDSDYGYTF,TGTGCCAGCAGGAATTACAGGGATAGTGACTATGGCTACACCTTC
TRBJ2-7,-,-,TRBV5-1,CASRDPPHGEQYF,TGCGCCAGCAGAGACCCCCCCCATGGCGAGCAGTACTTC
TRBJ2-7,-,-,TRBV11-2,CASSLDRTIAGRPYEQYF,TGTGCCAGCAGCTTAGATCGAACGATTGCGGGGAGGCCCTACGAGCAGTACTTC
TRBJ2-1,-,TRBD2,TRBV6-1,CASRGTSGVYNEQFF,TGTGCCAGCAGAGGGACTAGCGGGGTTTACAATGAGCAGTTCTTC
TRBJ2-3,-,-,TRBV7-9,CASSSGAGETQYF,TGTGCCAGCAGCTCGGGAGCAGGGGAAACGCAGTATTTT
TRBJ2-2,-,TRBD1,TRBV27,CASSRTTGGAPGELFF,TGTGCCAGCAGCCGGACGACAGGGGGCGCCCCCGGGGAGCTGTTTTTT
TRBJ2-3,-,-,TRBV4-3,CASSQGVFLTADTQYF,TGCGCCAGCAGCCAAGGGGTCTTTTTAACAGCTGATACGCAGTATTTT
TRBJ1-5,-,TRBD1,TRBV6-4,CASKRTGGNQPQHF,TGTGCCAGCAAGCGGACAGGGGGCAATCAGCCCCAGCATTTT
TRBJ2-7,once,-,TRBV18,CASSPGRGDSYEQYF,TGTGCCAGCTCACCGGGCAGGGGCGACTCCTACGAGCAGTACTTC
TRBJ2-7,-,-,TRBV9,CASSSRDTAYEQYF,TGTGCCAGCAGCTCCCGGGACACAGCCTACGAGCAGTACTTC
TRBJ2-7,-,TRBD2,TRBV28,CASSLFPTGGGSEQYF,TGTGCCAGCAGTTTATTCCCGACGGGAGGGGGTAGCGAGCAGTACTTC
TRBJ2-7,-,-,TRBV2,CASSPGTYEQYF,TGTGCCAGCAGCCCAGGGACCTACGAGCAGTACTTC
TRBJ1-1,-,-,TRBV6-6,CASSYSRTAFF,TGTGCCAGCAGTTACTCACGGACGGCTTTCTTT
TRBJ1-5,-,TRBD1,TRBV11-2,CASSLAGGGQPQHF,TGTGCCAGCAGCTTAGCAGGGGGCGGTCAGCCCCAGCATTTT
TRBJ1-5,-,-,TRBV19,CASSPRTSNQPQHF,TGTGCCAGTAGTCCTCGGACAAGCAATCAGCCCCAGCATTTT
TRBJ2-1,-,-,TRBV7-9,CASSLPGDEQFF,TGTGCCAGCAGCTTACCGGGGGATGAGCAGTTCTTC